The T cell receptor beta chain under discussion was sequenced for a study of Ad26.COV2.S vaccination and SARS-CoV-2 variants. General study findings and limits: Spike-specific TCR breadth in vaccine recipients exceeded that seen in placebo recipients.

As to this clone: Its antigen is not identified.

Germline V gives CDR1 SNHLY, CDR2 FYNNEI. V trimming: 4 bases; J trimming: 4 bases; junction bases outside the gene matches: 4. There are 15 residues in the CDR3. Treatment in this sample: around 19 received Ad26.COV2.S at low or high dose, single or two shots; a few received placebo; per-sample allocation not given. Samples were taken on day 63 after the first vaccine or placebo injection. An Ad26 vector carrying the Wuhan-strain SARS-CoV-2 spike served as the vaccine. Sequencing used immunoSEQ multiplex PCR; TCRdb keeps in-frame clones, though not all of them. The sample gives hundreds of thousands of clones, about 93% of which show up once; more than 10% is in the top ten.

The chain recombines TRBV2 with TRBJ2-7; 13 bases match TRBD2. This specimen was peripheral blood, taken in a trial of Ad26.COV2.S vaccine versus placebo. The sequence was collected from a person between 18 and 65 years old who received the Ad26.COV2.S COVID-19 vaccine or a placebo. CDR3 sequence: CASSGTSGRAYEQYF. The CDR3 nucleotides read TGTGCCAGCAGTGGGACTAGCGGGAGAGCTTACGAGCAGTACTTC.